These 31 T cell receptor beta chains share one sample of origin, sequenced in a study of cytomegalovirus exposure and HLA in healthy donors. The PCR made use of 60 Vbeta and 13 Jbeta primers. Some clones are missing from TCRdb's copy, which holds only in-frame ones; the method was immunoSEQ multiplex PCR. The repertoire consists of around 190,000 clones, with around 83% occurring once and the leading ten covering 1.1%. Sequenced sample: PBMCs. These receptors were obtained from a woman aged 40 to 50 in good health and CMV-seronegative.

This clone has a single count. The chain combines TRBV7-8 with TRBJ2-2; 8 bases are shared with TRBD1. The CDR3 runs to 13 residues. Germline V gene lookup returns CDR1 SGHVS and CDR2 FQNEAQ. Germline trimming cut 5 bases from V and 6 bases from J; bases unmatched to any gene: 2. CDR3 DNA sequence: TGTGCCAGCAGCCAACAGGGGGCCGGGGAGCTGTTTTTT. Translation: CASSQQGAGELFF. Looking up the rest from reference TRBV7-8 and TRBJ2-2 gives the full variable domain: GAGVSQSPRYKVAKRGQDVALRCDPISGHVSLFWYQQALGQGPEFLTYFQNEAQLDKSGLPSDRFFAERPEGSVSTLKIQRTQQEDSAVYLCASSQQGAGELFFGEGSRLTVL.

The chain combines TRBV5-4 with TRBJ1-2, with TRBD1 matching 9 bases. There are 14 residues in the CDR3. V gave up 1 base and J gave up 6 bases; unmatched junction bases: 4. Germline loops: CDR1 SGHNT, CDR2 YYREEE (reference sequence). The CDR3 nucleotides are TGTGCCAGCAGCTTGTCGGGACAGGGAAATGGCTACACCTTC. It is translated as CASSLSGQGNGYTF.

The sample holds one count of this clone. The rearrangement links TRBV7-8 to TRBJ2-3; 7 nucleotides line up with TRBD2. CDR1 is SGHVS, CDR2 FQNEAQ, per germline. J gave up 5 bases and V 1 base, and 6 bases lay outside the gene matches. This CDR3 has 15 residues. CDR3 in amino acids: CASSLEGREVDTQYF. In DNA form, the CDR3 reads TGTGCCAGCAGCTTAGAGGGACGGGAGGTAGATACGCAGTATTTT.

The chain joins TRBV20-1 to TRBJ2-1; TRBD1 might be the D (5 bases). Trimming took 4 bases from V and 8 from J, leaving 9 bases between them. Germline V gene data show CDR1 as DFQATT and CDR2 as SNEGSKA (reference sequence). The CDR3 has 11 residues. The CDR3: CSAIQAYEQFF. The CDR3 DNA reads as TGCAGTGCTATACAGGCATATGAGCAGTTCTTC.

On this clone itself: A much larger clone sits a single nucleotide away, making a read error possible. The gene calls are TRBV7-2 and TRBJ1-1, with D possibly being TRBD1 (5 bases). CDR1 is SGHTA and CDR2 is FQGNSA in the germline V gene. This CDR3 is built from 14 residues. Trimming took off 1 base at V and 1 base at J, with 7 bases between the two ends. The CDR3 DNA is TGTGCCAGCAGCTTAGTAGGGGCGAACACTGAAGCTTTCTTT. Amino acids: CASSLVGANTEAFF.

The chain employs TRBV5-1 and TRBJ2-7; D is perhaps TRBD2 (5 bases). V was clipped by 1 base and J by 6 bases, with 14 bases between them. The CDR3 has 14 amino acids. The V gene's germline CDR1 is SGHRS and CDR2 YFSETQ. The CDR3 protein is CASSLSLGVGEQYF. Here the CDR3 DNA reads TGCGCCAGCAGCTTGTCATTGGGAGTCGGCGAGCAGTACTTC.

The chain employs TRBV7-2 and TRBJ1-1; the match to TRBD1 covers 9 bases. Unmatched junction bases numbered 6, after V lost 2 bases and J lost 5 bases. Germline-derived CDR1 and CDR2 are SGHTA and FQGNSA. The CDR3 totals 15 residues. The CDR3 sequence: CASSLLPGQGTEAFF. CDR3 nucleotides: TGTGCCAGCAGCTTATTACCGGGACAGGGAACTGAAGCTTTCTTT.

Concerning this clone itself: The junction departs from the called germline gene at one end, perhaps through a read error. The rearrangement joins TRBV5-1 to TRBJ2-3, with D possibly TRBD2 on 6 matching bases. This CDR3 spans 17 amino acids. Germline loops: CDR1 SGHRS, CDR2 YFSETQ. DNA of the CDR3: TGCGCCAGCAGCTTGGAGTCGTGGGATACTAGCACAGATACACAGTATTTT. Translating gives CASSLESWDTSTDTQYF.

The chain has TRBV10-3 and TRBJ2-2; 8 nucleotides line up with TRBD1. Losses at the gene ends were 5 bases for V and 2 bases for J; bases not matched to a gene: 1. The germline CDR1 and CDR2 sequences are ENHRY and SYGVKD. The CDR3 runs 14 residues. The CDR3 DNA follows: TGTGCCATCAGTACAGGGGGAAACACCGGGGAGCTGTTTTTT. Its translation is CAISTGGNTGELFF.

This chain links TRBV12-5 with TRBJ1-2; no clear D. Germline V CDR1 and CDR2: LGHNT, FRNRAP. V was trimmed by 3 bases and J by 8 bases, leaving 13 bases between them. CDR3 length equals 13 residues. CDR3 sequence reads: CASGFGGRSGYTF. In nucleotides, the CDR3 is TGTGCTAGTGGTTTCGGAGGGCGGAGCGGCTACACCTTC.

This sequence joins TRBV4-2 and TRBJ2-1; tentatively, D is TRBD1 (6 bases). The V end was cut by 1 base, the J end by 8 bases, with 12 bases between. This CDR3 spans 14 amino acids. Per the germline V gene, CDR1 is LGHNA and CDR2 is YNFKEQ. The CDR3, as DNA: TGTGCCAGCAGCCAAGGGACAGCCTCCGATGAGCAGTTCTTC. Translating it yields CASSQGTASDEQFF.

Only a few counts were recorded for this clone. This chain joins TRBV30 and TRBJ2-5; 9 nucleotides agree with TRBD1. The CDR3 has 14 amino acids. The V gene end was trimmed by 4 bases and the J gene end by 6 bases; junction bases not matched to a gene: 9. The germline CDR1 and CDR2 sequences are GTSNPN and SVGIG (reference sequence). DNA of the CDR3: TGTGCCTGGACCGTCGGGACAGGGATGAAGACCCAGTACTTC. Amino acid sequence: CAWTVGTGMKTQYF.

This clone was seen more than once but under ten times. The rearrangement links TRBV18 to TRBJ1-3, with a weak D call TRBD1 (5 bases). The germline V and J ends were trimmed by 5 bases and 0 bases, with 11 bases remaining between them. CDR1 is KGHSH and CDR2 is LQKENI in the germline V gene. This CDR3 is built from 15 residues. The CDR3 is CASSMTAPSGNTIYF. For the CDR3, the DNA is TGTGCCAGCTCAATGACAGCTCCCTCTGGAAACACCATATATTTT.

This chain joins TRBV27 and TRBJ2-1; 10 bases align to TRBD1. The CDR3 sequence is 15 residues long. V lost 7 bases and J lost 2; bases outside the gene matches: 5. From germline, CDR1 is MNHEY and CDR2 SMNVEV (reference sequence). The CDR3 region has the DNA TGTGCCAGCACCCTGACAGGGGGCCCCTACAATGAGCAGTTCTTC. Protein: CASTLTGGPYNEQFF.

This chain connects TRBV21-1 to TRBJ1-5. TRBV21-1 is recorded as a pseudogene. CDR3 length: 18 amino acids. The CDR3, as DNA: TGTGCCAGCAGCAAAGGGGGGGATCCACTATCTAGCAATCAGCCCCAGCATTTT. This codes for CASSKGGDPLSSNQPQHF.

This clone was detected only a few times. The rearrangement links TRBV6-1 to TRBJ2-3, with 12 bases that match TRBD2. Germline V CDR1 and CDR2: MNHNS, SASEGT. With V trimmed by 7 bases and J by 3 bases, 2 bases remained unmatched. The CDR3 has 14 residues. The CDR3 DNA reads as TGTGCCAGCACTAGCGGGAGGGATACAGATACGCAGTATTTT. Its translation is CASTSGRDTDTQYF.

This clone was seen only a few times. CDR3 coding DNA: TGTGCCAGTAGTATAGTGGCAGGGGGCAGAGACTATGGCTACACCTTC. Translation: CASSIVAGGRDYGYTF. V is TRBV19 and J is TRBJ1-2; the match to TRBD1 covers 8 bases. The germline CDR1 and CDR2 sequences are LNHDA and SQIVND (reference sequence). The ends lost 1 base at V and 3 bases at J; junction bases unmatched: 7. The CDR3 contains 16 residues.

This rearrangement joins TRBV7-3 to TRBJ2-2, with 8 nucleotides matching TRBD1. With 1 base clipped from V and 0 bases from J, the junction kept 4 bases outside the gene matches. Germline CDR1 SGHTA, CDR2 FQGTGA. The CDR3 spans 17 residues. The CDR3 loop is CASSLIGTGANTGELFF. The CDR3 coding sequence is TGTGCCAGCAGCTTAATAGGGACAGGAGCGAACACCGGGGAGCTGTTTTTT.

The chain recombines TRBV7-9 with TRBJ2-7; the D gene is possibly TRBD1 (5 bases). The germline CDR1 and CDR2 sequences are SEHNR and FQNEAQ (reference sequence). Trimming took 3 bases from V and 1 from J, leaving 7 bases between them. This CDR3 has 13 residues. The CDR3 coding sequence is TGTGCCAGCAGCTTGAAGGGGTCCTACGAGCAGTACTTC. It specifies CASSLKGSYEQYF.

This chain uses TRBV9 with TRBJ1-3, with 7 bases identical to TRBD1. The length of the CDR3 is 14 residues. After removal of 2 bases from V and 8 bases from J, the junction contained 7 bases not matched to a gene. Germline-derived CDR1 and CDR2 are SGDLS and YYNGEE. The CDR3 is CASSVLQGRDTIYF. The CDR3 DNA reads as TGTGCCAGCAGCGTCCTACAGGGGAGAGACACCATATATTTT.

The chain combines TRBV7-2 with TRBJ2-3; no reliable D call. The CDR3 covers 14 residues. CDR1 and CDR2 (germline): SGHTA, FQGNSA. The ends were cut back, 4 bases at V and 6 bases at J, with 14 bases in the middle. DNA for the CDR3: TGTGCCAGCAGCTCGGAAACAGTTTCCGATACGCAGTATTTT. This gives the protein CASSSETVSDTQYF.

V usage is TRBV4-3 and J usage is TRBJ2-3, with 12 nucleotides matching TRBD2. The germline V gene encodes CDR1 LGHNA and CDR2 YSLEER. Germline trimming cut 3 bases from V and 0 bases from J; bases unmatched to any gene: 4. The CDR3 loop spans 17 amino acids. The DNA for the CDR3 is TGCGCCAGCAGCCAGATGGGGACTAGCGGGAGCACAGATACGCAGTATTTT. This translates into CASSQMGTSGSTDTQYF.

V gene TRBV11-3 combines with J gene TRBJ2-7; TRBD1 might be the D (5 bases). The CDR3 contains 14 residues. Per the germline V gene, CDR1 is SGHNT and CDR2 is YENEEA. With 4 bases removed from V and 3 bases from J, the gap between germline ends came to 13 bases. The CDR3 protein is CASSSGSGFYEQYF. Here the CDR3 DNA reads TGTGCCAGCAGCTCAGGGTCAGGGTTCTACGAGCAGTACTTC.

The chain is built from TRBV7-9 and TRBJ1-6; 7 bases agree with TRBD1. V shed 1 base, J shed 6 bases, and the junction held 3 bases outside the gene matches. The V gene's germline CDR1 is SEHNR and CDR2 FQNEAQ (reference sequence). This CDR3 is built from 15 residues. CDR3 sequence: CASSLVQGFNSPLHF. CDR3 in DNA: TGTGCCAGCAGCTTAGTACAGGGGTTTAATTCACCCCTCCACTTT.

This chain connects TRBV27 to TRBJ1-1; perhaps TRBD1 as D (5 bases). This CDR3 has 13 residues. Looked up from germline, CDR1 is MNHEY and CDR2 is SMNVEV (reference sequence). Trimming pared 3 bases from V and 4 bases from J, leaving 9 bases between. The DNA of the CDR3 is TGTGCCAGCAGTTTCTGGGGGGGCACTGAAGCTTTCTTT. Amino acids: CASSFWGGTEAFF.

V usage is TRBV4-3 and J usage is TRBJ1-5; 8 bases are a match to TRBD1. V was clipped by 4 bases and J by 7 bases; unmatched bases: 3. Germline CDR1 and CDR2: LGHNA and YSLEER. The CDR3 is 13 amino acids. This CDR3 is CASSLNRGQPQHF. The DNA for the CDR3 is TGCGCCAGCAGCCTAAACAGGGGGCAGCCCCAGCATTTT.

This rearrangement joins TRBV5-1 to TRBJ2-1; 9 nucleotides agree with TRBD1. The germline gives CDR1 SGHRS, CDR2 YFSETQ. The J segment lost 9 bases and the V segment lost 0 bases, leaving 7 bases of the junction unmatched. The length of the CDR3 is 15 residues. CDR3 amino acids: CASSLDGDRALEQFF. The CDR3 nucleotides are TGCGCCAGCAGCTTGGACGGGGACAGGGCTCTTGAGCAGTTCTTC.

The chain recombines TRBV19 with TRBJ1-2; 9 bases align to TRBD1. The CDR3 covers 15 residues. Trimming removed 6 bases from V and 7 bases from J; junction bases left unmatched: 12. CDR1 and CDR2 (germline): LNHDA, SQIVND (reference sequence). The CDR3 loop reads CASSQRDRAVRGYTF. CDR3 sequence (DNA): TGTGCCAGTAGCCAAAGGGACAGGGCGGTCCGTGGCTACACCTTC.

This chain joins TRBV29-1 and TRBJ2-7, with 14 bases lining up with TRBD2. The junction had 12 bases not matched to a gene; V was cut back by 0 bases and J by 2 bases. The CDR3 loop spans 19 amino acids. The germline V gene has CDR1 SQVTM and CDR2 ANQGSEA. Here the CDR3 DNA reads TGCAGCGTTGAAGATAGGGTCGGGACTAGCGGGAGTTTCCCCTACGAGCAGTACGTC. It encodes CSVEDRVGTSGSFPYEQYV.

The rearrangement links TRBV4-1 to TRBJ2-2, with 9 nucleotides matching TRBD1. The CDR3 is 16 amino acids. The ends lost 6 bases at V and 2 bases at J; junction bases unmatched: 7. CDR1 and CDR2 from the germline V gene are MGHRA and YSYEKL. As DNA, the CDR3 is TGCGCCAGCAGTCTAAATACAGGGGGCAACACCGGGGAGCTGTTTTTT. Translating gives CASSLNTGGNTGELFF.

There are a few counts of this clone. The V and J genes are TRBV28 and TRBJ1-1, with D hard to call. This CDR3 spans 13 amino acids. Germline loops: CDR1 MDHEN, CDR2 SYDVKM. Trimming removed 5 bases at V and 7 bases at J, with 14 bases between. CDR3 amino acids: CASSPGRGLEAFF. The CDR3 bases are TGTGCCAGCAGTCCCGGGAGAGGACTTGAAGCTTTCTTT.